This T cell receptor (beta chain) derives from a study of early T cells in non-severe SARS-CoV-2 infection. In the study overall: Alpha and beta chains were unpaired, from unsorted whole-blood bulk RNA. Overall study findings and caveats: A preference for anti-spike CD8 responses marked VDJdb matching, which missed private and CD4 specificities.

The library protocol tagged individual cDNA molecules with unique molecular identifiers. TCRdb independently ran MiXCR on the 5' RACE reads; one entry per CDR3 protein. The sample has some 59,000 distinct CDR3 sequences, more than 9% seen once. Turning to this clonotype: Antigen: not known.

The CDR3 is 13 amino acids. V was shortened by 7 bases and J by 5 bases, with 14 bases between the two germline ends. Germline V CDR1 and CDR2: SNHLY, FYNNEI. V and J are TRBV2 and TRBJ1-1, with D possibly being TRBD1 (6 bases). Sequences were obtained from whole blood. This receptor was taken from an adult who was a healthcare worker with PCR-confirmed SARS-CoV-2 infection or an uninfected control (not recorded which). CDR3 protein: CASIQGIGTEAFF. The CDR3 coding sequence is TGTGCCAGCATCCAGGGGATCGGAACTGAAGCTTTCTTT.